This entry features one T cell receptor (beta chain) sequence. V gave up 6 bases and J gave up 0 bases, with 20 bases separating them. The CDR3 length is 17 residues. Looked up from germline, CDR1 is MGHDK and CDR2 is SYGVNS. This sample was taken from a study of shared T cell receptors in the human thymus. TCRdb's table, derived via immunoSEQ multiplex PCR, lists solely in-frame clones and lacks some. The data contain some 640,000 clones, roughly 86% of them singletons. The sample was also reused in another study, on human thymus T cells. Per that study: The donors were infants in Finland with congenital heart defects, otherwise immunologically healthy. Thymus pieces cut out during corrective heart surgery were the tissue that was used. Across thymic and blood repertoires, the usage of V and J genes appeared to be biased. Related studies noted strongly shared thymic repertoires across unrelated people.

The TCR was taken from a boy under three years old with a congenital heart defect. The J gene is TRBJ1-1, the V gene TRBV25-1; TRBD1 is a possible D gene (6 bases). The sample consisted of thymocytes. The chain's CDR3 is CASSGSSRDNMNTEAFF. CDR3 DNA sequence: TGTGCCAGCAGCGGAAGCTCACGGGACAACATGAACACTGAAGCTTTCTTT.